The following is a TCR beta chain sequence with its context. The target antigen is unknown. Between the trimmed V and J ends, which lost 4 bases and 3 bases, there was a span of 15 bases. The germline V gene encodes CDR1 SEHNR and CDR2 FQNEAQ (reference sequence). The CDR3 has 16 amino acids. This sample was taken from a study of T cell responses to AZD1222 COVID-19 vaccine. Study-wide results and caveats: Vaccine-related CD4 TCRs covered spike, predominating at 160-218 and 743-854. Without day 14 samples, only post-peak T cell repertoires were studied.

This table comes from immunoSEQ multiplex PCR, and its TCRdb copy is limited to in-frame clones, with some not included. Of fewer than 120,000 clones listed, around nine tenths are singletons. The TCR sequence derives from an adult who received the AZD1222 COVID-19 vaccine. This rearrangement joins TRBV7-9 to TRBJ2-2; possibly TRBD2 for D (6 bases). Sample: peripheral blood, taken 28 days after the second AZD1222 dose. The CDR3 is CASSWPEWGDTGELFF. CDR3 sequence (DNA): TGTGCCAGCAGCTGGCCCGAGTGGGGGGACACCGGGGAGCTGTTTTTT. Full variable domain (remainder filled in from reference TRBV7-9 and TRBJ2-2): DTGVSQNPRHKITKRGQNVTFRCDPISEHNRLYWYRQTLGQGPEFLTYFQNEAQLEKSRLLSDRFSAERPKGSFSTLEIQRTEQGDSAMYLCASSWPEWGDTGELFFGEGSRLTVL.